This record concerns one T cell receptor (beta chain) sequence. Using immunoSEQ multiplex PCR, the repertoire was profiled, and TCRdb retains in-frame clones only, with some absent. The repertoire has about 98,000 clones, around 95% of them found once; the top ten carry approximately 0.2%. This sample is drawn from a study of technical replicates of blood from a handful of donors. The receptor was isolated from a human donor in good health. The sample taken for sequencing was T cells isolated from PBMCs.

CDR3 bases: TGCAGCGCCCGGGAGGGTATCGAATCCTACGAGCAGTACTTC. Translated: CSAREGIESYEQYF. The chain joins TRBV29-1 to TRBJ2-7; 8 bases align to TRBD2. The CDR3 is 14 amino acids. Trimming removed 7 bases from V and 1 base from J; junction bases left unmatched: 9. Germline V CDR1 and CDR2: SQVTM, ANQGSEA.